The source of this TCR beta chain is a study of identical twins. This CDR3 spans 14 amino acids. V was clipped by 7 bases and J by 1 base, with 12 bases between them. Per germline, CDR1 SGHVS and CDR2 FQNEAQ. TCRdb redid the calling of the 5' RACE reads with MiXCR, one entry per CDR3 protein. The sample lists 150,000 or so distinct CDR3 sequences, approximately 4% occurring once. In this sample, this clonotype turned up many times. The genes are TRBV7-8 and TRBJ2-3; D uncertain. The receptor was derived from a man aged 18-30 years in good health. Sample: memory T cells sorted from blood. The CDR3 DNA follows: TGTGCCAGCAAACCCTTGGACGGCACAGATACGCAGTATTTT. Translation: CASKPLDGTDTQYF.